The clone carrying this T cell receptor (beta chain) showed up just a few times. These data belong to a study of naive and memory T cell subsets. Two oligonucleotides, mixed equimolar, formed the beta constant-region primer covering TRBC1 and TRBC2. Each CDR3 protein is one row after TCRdb ran MiXCR on the UMI-ligation and nested PCR reads. This sample has about 150,000 distinct CDR3 sequences, with approximately 15% found just once. V lost 6 bases and J lost 6, with 12 bases in between. In germline, CDR1 is KGHSH, CDR2 LQKENI. This CDR3 comprises 13 residues. The chain is built from TRBV18 and TRBJ2-1; D unresolved. The sequenced sample consisted of naive CD4+ T cells from blood. This TCR derives from a human donor in good health. The CDR3 region is CASSPDSVNEQFF. The CDR3 DNA follows: TGTGCCAGCTCCCCCGATTCCGTCAATGAGCAGTTCTTC.